One and the same sample provided the 18 T cell receptor beta chains below, sequenced in a study of beta chain features in type 1 diabetes. General study points: Among all four CD4+ subsets, Type 1 diabetes patients had TCRB CDR3s that were moderately but significantly shorter.

No antigen has been identified for these receptors. Reverse transcription of all isolated RNA meant that expressed TCRB transcripts were sequenced. Method: immunoSEQ multiplex PCR; TCRdb's copy keeps in-frame clones and lacks some. The sample gives around 97,000 clones, 28% of which show up once; 0.5% to 0.6% is in the top ten. What was sequenced was central memory CD4+ T cells from blood. The origin of the receptors is a woman aged 18 to 35 with type 1 diabetes.

This clone was recorded at least ten times. The genes are TRBV30 and TRBJ1-5, with D perhaps matching TRBD1 (6 bases). This CDR3 contains 16 residues. Trimming shortened V by 2 bases and J by 2 bases, and 16 bases separated the two germline ends. From germline, CDR1 is GTSNPN and CDR2 SVGIG (reference sequence). In DNA, the CDR3 is TGTGCCTGGAGTACCTCGGGGGGGGCCGGCAATCAGCCCCAGCATTTT. As protein: CAWSTSGGAGNQPQHF.

This clone has more than one count but fewer than ten. The chain combines TRBV5-1 with TRBJ2-1; possible D gene TRBD2, 6 bases. This CDR3 has 14 residues. V lost 4 bases and J lost 4, with 12 bases in between. Germline loops: CDR1 SGHRS, CDR2 YFSETQ. The CDR3 coding sequence is TGCGCCAGCAGCCCGCGCGGGACTTACAATGAGCAGTTCTTC. This gives the protein CASSPRGTYNEQFF.

This clone was found a few times. V and J are TRBV19 and TRBJ2-1; TRBD2 agrees at 8 bases. Germline loops: CDR1 LNHDA, CDR2 SQIVND (reference sequence). This CDR3 is 21 amino acids long. Trimming removed 4 bases from V and 0 bases from J; junction bases left unmatched: 20. The DNA for the CDR3 is TGTGCCAGTAGTACCCCCGGGCGAGCGGGAGAAAAAGAAACCTCCTACAATGAGCAGTTCTTC. Protein product: CASSTPGRAGEKETSYNEQFF.

A few counts support this clone. This rearrangement joins TRBV7-2 to TRBJ2-1; perhaps TRBD2 as D (5 bases). This CDR3 is built from 16 residues. Germline values: CDR1 SGHTA, CDR2 FQGNSA. The ends were cut back, 5 bases at V and 2 bases at J, with 16 bases in the middle. CDR3 bases: TGTGCCAGCAGCCCTTCTAGCAAGCCGCCCTACAATGAGCAGTTCTTC. Protein sequence: CASSPSSKPPYNEQFF.

The chain couples TRBV5-1 to TRBJ1-5; TRBD1 might be the D (5 bases). V gave up 5 bases and J gave up 0 bases, with 12 bases separating them. Germline CDR1 SGHRS, CDR2 YFSETQ. This CDR3 has 15 amino acids. Here the CDR3 DNA reads TGCGCCAGCAGACTGACAGCTTATAGCAATCAGCCCCAGCATTTT. It specifies CASRLTAYSNQPQHF.

V is TRBV7-9 and J is TRBJ2-1, with no clear D. V lost 0 bases and J 5 bases, leaving 17 bases between the germline ends. The CDR3 length is 17 residues. Germline CDR1 and CDR2: SEHNR and FQNEAQ (reference sequence). The CDR3 loop is CASSLAHIARANNEQFF. For the CDR3, the DNA is TGTGCCAGCAGCTTAGCGCATATAGCCAGAGCCAACAATGAGCAGTTCTTC.

This clone has just a few counts. This sequence joins TRBV7-2 and TRBJ2-2, with D maybe TRBD2 (6 bases). This CDR3 is built from 15 residues. V lost 6 bases and J lost 6, with 17 bases in between. CDR1 is SGHTA, CDR2 FQGNSA, per germline. The CDR3 spells CASSQTGTPSGELFF. Here the CDR3 DNA reads TGTGCCAGCAGTCAAACCGGGACTCCCTCCGGGGAGCTGTTTTTT.

The chain carries TRBV2 and TRBJ2-5, with D possibly being TRBD1 (6 bases). CDR3 length: 11 amino acids. The germline gives CDR1 SNHLY, CDR2 FYNNEI. V lost 7 bases to trimming and J lost 5 bases, with 8 bases between them. The chain's CDR3 is CASTGAETQYF. In DNA form, the CDR3 reads TGTGCCAGCACAGGGGCGGAGACCCAGTACTTC.

This clone showed up just a few times. This chain joins TRBV7-2 and TRBJ2-3; 8 nucleotides align to TRBD2. Germline V lookup: CDR1 SGHTA, CDR2 FQGNSA. This CDR3 has 15 amino acids. Trimming at V came to 4 bases and at J to 2 bases, leaving 5 bases not matched to a gene. CDR3 nucleotide sequence: TGTGCCAGCAGCTGGACTAGCCTACACACAGATACGCAGTATTTT. Its protein is CASSWTSLHTDTQYF.

This clone was picked up a small number of times. V gene TRBV7-9 combines with J gene TRBJ2-1; TRBD2 matches at 11 bases. V shed 5 bases, J shed 10 bases, and the junction held 16 bases outside the gene matches. The germline gives CDR1 SEHNR, CDR2 FQNEAQ (reference sequence). This CDR3 spans 17 amino acids. For the CDR3, the DNA is TGTGCCAGCAGCCCCCAACCCGGGACTAGCGGACCCGCCGAGCAGTTCTTC. This gives the protein CASSPQPGTSGPAEQFF.

This chain joins TRBV28 and TRBJ1-1; TRBD1 is a possible D gene (6 bases). The germline CDR1 and CDR2 sequences are MDHEN and SYDVKM. Trimming took 7 bases from V and 7 from J, leaving 16 bases between them. The CDR3 is 13 residues long. The CDR3 DNA follows: TGTGCCAGCAAAGTAGGGCAGGGGAATGAAGCTTTCTTT. Amino acid sequence: CASKVGQGNEAFF.

This chain joins TRBV9 and TRBJ2-1; TRBD2 agrees at 8 bases. Germline CDR1 SGDLS, CDR2 YYNGEE. The CDR3 loop spans 14 amino acids. V trimming: 5 bases; J trimming: 2 bases; junction bases outside the gene matches: 3. The CDR3 nucleotides are TGTGCCAGCAGTAGCGGGATAACCTACAATGAGCAGTTCTTC. Amino acids: CASSSGITYNEQFF.

The chain links TRBV30 to TRBJ1-3; no firm D call. CDR1 is GTSNPN, CDR2 SVGIG, per germline (reference sequence). This CDR3 comprises 14 residues. Trimming left V 4 bases short and J 1 base short, with 11 bases between. Here the CDR3 reads CAWTAGLSGNTIYF. As DNA, the CDR3 is TGTGCCTGGACAGCCGGACTATCTGGAAACACCATATATTTT.

This sequence joins TRBV13 and TRBJ1-2; D ambiguous. The germline V and J ends were trimmed by 5 bases and 3 bases, with 7 bases remaining between them. The germline gives CDR1 PRHDT, CDR2 FYEKMQ (reference sequence). The length of the CDR3 is 12 residues. The CDR3: CASSRRDYGYTF. The CDR3 coding sequence is TGTGCCAGCAGCCGCCGGGACTATGGCTACACCTTC.

This clone was picked up one time. The rearrangement joins TRBV7-2 to TRBJ2-3, with D perhaps TRBD2 (6 bases). Trimming removed 1 base from V and 2 bases from J, with 13 bases in between. The germline CDR1 and CDR2 sequences are SGHTA and FQGNSA. The CDR3 is made up of 16 amino acids. Here the CDR3 reads CASSLDERVVTDTQYF. In DNA, the CDR3 is TGTGCCAGCAGCTTAGACGAGCGGGTGGTCACAGATACGCAGTATTTT.

The rearrangement joins TRBV5-1 to TRBJ2-7; 8 bases align to TRBD2. CDR1 SGHRS and CDR2 YFSETQ come from the germline V gene. After removal of 1 base from V and 2 bases from J, the junction contained 5 bases not matched to a gene. The CDR3 contains 15 residues. CDR3 in DNA: TGCGCCAGCAGCTTGTTCCGGGAGGGCCCCTACGAGCAGTACTTC. Its protein product is CASSLFREGPYEQYF.

In its sample, this clone was seen a few times. The chain carries TRBV27 and TRBJ2-1, with TRBD2 matching 11 bases. After removal of 6 bases from V and 6 bases from J, the junction contained 7 bases not matched to a gene. The CDR3 consists of 15 residues. Germline V gene data show CDR1 as MNHEY and CDR2 as SMNVEV (reference sequence). The CDR3 loop is CASRALAGETNEQFF. In DNA, the CDR3 is TGTGCCAGCAGAGCACTAGCGGGAGAGACCAATGAGCAGTTCTTC.

The chain is built from TRBV7-2 and TRBJ1-4; D is ambiguous. Germline V gene data show CDR1 as SGHTA and CDR2 as FQGNSA. This CDR3 is 11 amino acids long. With 5 bases removed from V and 7 bases from J, the gap between germline ends came to 5 bases. The CDR3 DNA is TGTGCCAGCAGCGAGTTTGAAAAACTGTTTTTT. Translating gives CASSEFEKLFF. Using reference TRBV7-2 and TRBJ1-4 for the parts outside the CDR3, the full variable domain is GAGVSQSPSNKVTEKGKDVELRCDPISGHTALYWYRQSLGQGLEFLIYFQGNSAPDKSGLPSDRFSAERTGGSVSTLTIQRTQQEDSAVYLCASSEFEKLFFGSGTQLSVL.